This T cell receptor (beta chain) emerged from a study of T cell responses to AZD1222 COVID-19 vaccine. Overall study results and limits: Donors were chiefly white British, with a greater number of females, and clonal diversity was perhaps underestimated.

About this clone itself: What it binds is not known.

V dropped 4 bases and J dropped 7; count of bases not matched to a gene: 8. Germline lookup yields CDR1 SGHNT and CDR2 YYREEE (reference sequence). The CDR3 is 15 residues long. TCRdb's copy holds only in-frame clones and misses some; the assay was immunoSEQ multiplex PCR. The sample holds more than 80,000 clones, 85% to 90% seen once. This specimen consisted of peripheral blood, obtained on day 0 of AZD1222 vaccination. The sequence was collected from an adult in good health. The chain employs TRBV5-4 and TRBJ2-1; 10 nucleotides line up with TRBD2. CDR3 loop: CASSPPLAGANEQFF. In DNA form, the CDR3 reads TGTGCCAGCAGCCCCCCTCTAGCGGGAGCTAATGAGCAGTTCTTC.